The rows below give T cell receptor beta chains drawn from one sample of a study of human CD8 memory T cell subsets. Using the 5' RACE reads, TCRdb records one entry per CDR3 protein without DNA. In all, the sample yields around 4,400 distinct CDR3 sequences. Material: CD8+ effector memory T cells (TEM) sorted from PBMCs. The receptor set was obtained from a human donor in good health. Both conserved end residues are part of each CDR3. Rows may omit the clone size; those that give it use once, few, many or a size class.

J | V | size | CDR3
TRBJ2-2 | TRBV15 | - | CATSGDTDYGELFF
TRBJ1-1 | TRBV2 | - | CASRGEPVTLDTEAFF
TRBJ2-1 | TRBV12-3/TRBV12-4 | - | CASSPTLAGANNEQFF
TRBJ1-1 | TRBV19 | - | CASSNRERLMNTEAFF
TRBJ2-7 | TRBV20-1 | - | CSARPGQGIYEQYF
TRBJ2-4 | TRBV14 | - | CASSQATGIAKNIQYF
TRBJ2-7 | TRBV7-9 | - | CASSFSVPDYKKLYEQYF
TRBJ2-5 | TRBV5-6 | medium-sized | CASSLTGFQETQYF
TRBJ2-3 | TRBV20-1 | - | CSYHSGEVTDTQYF
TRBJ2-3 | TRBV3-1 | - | CASALTSGPTDTQYF
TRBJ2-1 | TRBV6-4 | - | CASSEGGGDYNEQFF
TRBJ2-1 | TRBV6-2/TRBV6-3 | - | CASSYPGLTNSYNEQFF
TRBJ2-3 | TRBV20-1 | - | CSAKGGPLAGGTTDTQYF
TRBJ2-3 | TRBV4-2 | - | CASSQGGGDTDTQYF
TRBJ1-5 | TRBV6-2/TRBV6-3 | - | CASSYSGDPYQPQHF
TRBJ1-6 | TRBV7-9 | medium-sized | CASSLIGSDSPLHF
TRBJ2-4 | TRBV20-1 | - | CSAPKRAGGGKNIQYF
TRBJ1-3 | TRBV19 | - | CASSTRTGGASGNTIYF
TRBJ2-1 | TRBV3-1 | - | CASSHGLERNEQFF
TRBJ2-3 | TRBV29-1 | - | CSARLAGGSTDTQYF
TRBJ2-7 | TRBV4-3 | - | CASSQDWSGGYEQYF
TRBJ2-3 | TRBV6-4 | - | CASSDSRVDTQYF
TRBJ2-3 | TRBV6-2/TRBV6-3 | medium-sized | CASSYGGATDTQYF
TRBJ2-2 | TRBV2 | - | CASSEARWNRGLVFF
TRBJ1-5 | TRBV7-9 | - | CASSMGQQDQPQHF
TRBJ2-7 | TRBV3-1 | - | CASSQGTTYEQYF
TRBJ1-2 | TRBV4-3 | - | CASSQDFGDRVYGYTF
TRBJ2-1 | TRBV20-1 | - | CSARDLGGSSYNEQFF
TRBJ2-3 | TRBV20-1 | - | CSAPTAGGEGHTDTQYF
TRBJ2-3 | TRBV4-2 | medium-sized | CASSQALAGGPSTDTQYF
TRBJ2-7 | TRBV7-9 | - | CASSSSDSPAYF
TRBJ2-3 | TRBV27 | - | CASSLLAGGHTQYF
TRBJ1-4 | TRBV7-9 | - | CASSQGQLNEKLFF
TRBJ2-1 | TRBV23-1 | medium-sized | CASSQSGVARSYNEQFF
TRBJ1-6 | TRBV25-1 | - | CASSILGGSPLHF
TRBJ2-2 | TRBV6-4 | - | CASSESGTGELFF
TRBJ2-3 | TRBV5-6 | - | CASTQTEDTQYF
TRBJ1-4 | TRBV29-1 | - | CSVGGTGAGGEKLFF
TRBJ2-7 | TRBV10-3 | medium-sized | CAISEPDRVGYEQYF
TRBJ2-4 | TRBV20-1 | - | CSARAVLENIQYF
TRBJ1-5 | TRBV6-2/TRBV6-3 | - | CASSGTANQPQHF
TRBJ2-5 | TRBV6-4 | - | CASSPGQGAAETQYF
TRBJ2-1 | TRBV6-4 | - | CASSDSNSGGYNEQFF
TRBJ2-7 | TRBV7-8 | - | CASSLRTGGFDEQYF
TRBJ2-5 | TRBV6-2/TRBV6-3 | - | CASIDPPAKETQYF
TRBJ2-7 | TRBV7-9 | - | CASSLTSGGLAGDHPYEQYF
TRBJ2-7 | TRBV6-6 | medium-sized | CASISTSLFYEQYF
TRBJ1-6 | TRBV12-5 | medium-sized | CASGLVGRSSYNSPLHF
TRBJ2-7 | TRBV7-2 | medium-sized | CASSLQGRTYEQYF
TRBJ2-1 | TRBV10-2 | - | CASRTPGQGGWNEQFF
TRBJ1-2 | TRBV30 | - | CAWNPGANYGYTF
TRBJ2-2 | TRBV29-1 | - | CSVRGDRRIANTGELFF
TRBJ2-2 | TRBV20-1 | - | CSAPNSPNTGELFF
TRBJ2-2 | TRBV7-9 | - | CASSSEDSTGELFF
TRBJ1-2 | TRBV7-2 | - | CASSLVEAVLRGYTF
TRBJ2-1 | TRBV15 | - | CATSRVGQVYNEQFF
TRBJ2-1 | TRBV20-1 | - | CSALSGGALNEQFF